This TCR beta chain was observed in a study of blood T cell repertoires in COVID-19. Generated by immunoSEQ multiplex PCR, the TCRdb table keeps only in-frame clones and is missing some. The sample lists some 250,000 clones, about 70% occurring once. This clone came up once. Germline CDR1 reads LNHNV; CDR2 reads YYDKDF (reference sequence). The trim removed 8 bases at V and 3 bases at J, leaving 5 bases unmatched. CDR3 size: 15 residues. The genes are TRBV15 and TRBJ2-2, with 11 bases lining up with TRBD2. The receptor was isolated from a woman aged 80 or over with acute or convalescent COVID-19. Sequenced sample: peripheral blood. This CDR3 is CATAFSGRDTGELFF. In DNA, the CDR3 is TGTGCCACCGCTTTTAGCGGGAGGGACACCGGGGAGCTGTTTTTT.